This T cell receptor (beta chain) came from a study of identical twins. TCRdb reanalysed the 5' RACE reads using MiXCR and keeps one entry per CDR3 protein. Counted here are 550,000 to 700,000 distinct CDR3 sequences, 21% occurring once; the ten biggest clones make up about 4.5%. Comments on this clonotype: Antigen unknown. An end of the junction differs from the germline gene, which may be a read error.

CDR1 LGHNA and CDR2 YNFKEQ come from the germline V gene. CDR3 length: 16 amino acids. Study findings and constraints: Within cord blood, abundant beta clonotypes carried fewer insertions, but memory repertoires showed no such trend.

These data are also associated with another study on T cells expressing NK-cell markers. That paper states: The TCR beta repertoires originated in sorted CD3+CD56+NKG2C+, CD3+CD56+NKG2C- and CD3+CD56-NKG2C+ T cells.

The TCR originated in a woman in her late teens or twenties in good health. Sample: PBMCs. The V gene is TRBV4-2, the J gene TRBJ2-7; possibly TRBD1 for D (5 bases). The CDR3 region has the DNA TGTGCCATCAGCCCCGGGCTCAGGGATTTTGGACACGAGCAGTACTTC. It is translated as CAISPGLRDFGHEQYF.